Listed below are T cell receptor beta chains from one sample, sequenced in a study of T cell changes during pregnancy in multiple sclerosis. TCRdb's copy holds only in-frame clones and misses some; the assay was immunoSEQ multiplex PCR. The data hold tens of thousands of clones, with roughly 90% observed a single time. Specimen: CD4+ T cells from peripheral blood mononuclear cells, collected in the second trimester of pregnancy. The source of these receptors is a female donor with multiple sclerosis, enrolled in a pregnancy study. The conserved cysteine and the conserved F or W are not part of the CDR3 here. Fields, in order: D gene, J gene, V gene, CDR3 protein. The D gene is left open where the match is weak.

TRBD2 TRBJ2-7 TRBV2 ASSVAGRSSYEQY
TRBD2 TRBJ2-4 TRBV19 ASSLGLAGGGLAKNIQY
TRBD2 TRBJ2-1 TRBV6-5 ASSPRLAKHEQF
TRBD2 TRBJ2-3 TRBV18 ASSPSFYASGNTDTQY
. TRBJ1-4 TRBV29-1 SVEVLGGEKLF
. TRBJ1-5 TRBV2 ASSQEGLGQPQH
TRBD2 TRBJ2-3 TRBV30 AWSDRTSGKLGSDTQY
. TRBJ2-1 TRBV5-1 ASSSGTGSSYNEQF
TRBD1 TRBJ1-4 TRBV2 ASSLDRAYEKLF
TRBD2 TRBJ2-7 TRBV5-1 ASSVAGDYEQY
. TRBJ2-2 TRBV6-5 ASSYSGHLSTGELF
TRBD2 TRBJ2-7 TRBV25-1 ASSESGGAYEQY
TRBD1 TRBJ1-3 TRBV9 ASSVGRTGGGNTIY
. TRBJ2-7 TRBV11-1 ASSFPAGSNSYEQY
. TRBJ2-1 TRBV2 ASSLTVEQF
TRBD1 TRBJ1-6 TRBV4-3 ASSTSRDRVNSPLH
. TRBJ2-3 TRBV10-3 AITPAGTTDTQY
TRBD1 TRBJ2-5 TRBV7-6 ASSRPKQYRDSKETQY
. TRBJ1-2 TRBV5-6 ASSLPEANYGYT
TRBD1 TRBJ2-2 TRBV27 ASKGGRATGELF
. TRBJ1-1 TRBV7-3 ASSPQGDTEAF
TRBD2 TRBJ2-7 TRBV5-4 ASSFRLAGITTYEQY
TRBD2 TRBJ2-3 TRBV29-1 SVEARGFFETDTQY
. TRBJ1-1 TRBV9 ASSVDIRSTEAF
. TRBJ1-5 TRBV2 ASSANEEQPQH
. TRBJ1-3 TRBV6-5 ASSLYGSGNTIY